The clone carrying this T cell receptor (beta chain) was picked up a small number of times. The antigen is unknown. Other DNA sequences of this sample code for an identical CDR3. This sample is part of a study of cytomegalovirus exposure and HLA in healthy donors. General observations from the study: Based on reports, TCR beta sequences accurately predicted HLA-A and HLA-B alleles for most subjects.

The PCR used 60 Vbeta and 13 Jbeta primers. Sequenced by immunoSEQ multiplex PCR; TCRdb stores in-frame clones only, minus some. The sample has approximately 130,000 clones, about 10% seen once; the top ten hold 6.5% to 8.5%. Trimming left V 3 bases short and J 1 base short, with 7 bases between. This CDR3 comprises 14 residues. The germline V gene has CDR1 LNHDA and CDR2 SQIVND (reference sequence). All the people who gave samples were healthy bone marrow donors. Material: PBMCs. The clonotype comes from a woman between 40 and 55 years old in good health and CMV-seropositive. The chain recombines TRBV19 with TRBJ1-5; D perhaps matches TRBD1 (6 bases). The CDR3 bases are TGTGCCAGTAGTATTACAGGGAGCAATCAGCCCCAGCATTTT. Residues: CASSITGSNQPQHF.